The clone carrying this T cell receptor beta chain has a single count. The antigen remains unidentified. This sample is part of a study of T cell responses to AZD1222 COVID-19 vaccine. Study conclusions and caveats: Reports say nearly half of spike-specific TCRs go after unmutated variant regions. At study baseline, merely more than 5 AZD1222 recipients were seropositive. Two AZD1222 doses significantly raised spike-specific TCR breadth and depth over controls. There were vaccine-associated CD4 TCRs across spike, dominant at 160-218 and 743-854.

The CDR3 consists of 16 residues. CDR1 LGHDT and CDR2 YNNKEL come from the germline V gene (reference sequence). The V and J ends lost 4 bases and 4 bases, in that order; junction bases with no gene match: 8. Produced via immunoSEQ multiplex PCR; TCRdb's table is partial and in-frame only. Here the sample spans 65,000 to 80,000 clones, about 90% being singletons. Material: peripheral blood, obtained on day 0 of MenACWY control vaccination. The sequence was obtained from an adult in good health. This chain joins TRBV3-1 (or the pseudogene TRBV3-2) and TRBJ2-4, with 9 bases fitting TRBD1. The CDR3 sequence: CASSPPTGTGKNIQYF. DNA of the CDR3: TGTGCCAGCAGCCCGCCCACCGGGACAGGGAAAAACATTCAGTACTTC.